These T cell receptor beta chains were read from a single sample in a study of control samples from healthy donors and cancer patients. Here immunoSEQ multiplex PCR was the method, and the copy in TCRdb shows in-frame clones only, minus some. This table has 90,000 to 100,000 clones, 75% to 85% appearing once. Material: blood. These receptor sequences come from a woman younger than 45 in good health. CDR3s include the opening cysteine and the closing phenylalanine or tryptophan. The order of the fields is D gene, V gene, J gene, CDR3 protein. The D gene is left open where the match is weak.

>NA|TRBV6-5|TRBJ1-5
CASSPTWSNQPQHF
>NA|TRBV6-1|TRBJ1-5
CASSDTSNQPQHF
>TRBD2|TRBV9|TRBJ2-7
CASSTGLSASGEQYF
>NA|TRBV3-1/TRBV3-2|TRBJ2-2
CASSLGTELFF
>TRBD2|TRBV7-2|TRBJ2-1
CASSLATWGGGGNYNEQFF
>TRBD1|TRBV5-1|TRBJ2-2
CASTRGQGTGELFF
>TRBD1|TRBV3-1/TRBV3-2|TRBJ1-5
CASSQGDIRQPQHF
>NA|TRBV7-9|TRBJ2-3
CASSFRLSGGTDTQYF
>NA|TRBV3-1/TRBV3-2|TRBJ2-3
CASSQSVPGSDTQYF
>NA|TRBV30|TRBJ1-2
CAWSGDNYGYTF
>NA|TRBV19|TRBJ1-1
CASTRRSTTGYRTEAFF
>NA|TRBV30|TRBJ2-3
CAWVQKVADTQYF
>TRBD1|TRBV5-6|TRBJ2-7
CASSFGTGSVEQYF
>TRBD1|TRBV29-1|TRBJ2-7
CSARGQGVREQYF
>NA|TRBV30|TRBJ1-2
CACLSGNYGYTF
>NA|TRBV4-3|TRBJ2-3
CASSQDPSTDTQYF
>TRBD1|TRBV19|TRBJ2-7
CASSIRTGFLDEQYF
>NA|TRBV7-9|TRBJ2-7
CASSLDIYEQYF
>TRBD1|TRBV7-3|TRBJ2-3
CASSLGTASTDTQYF
>TRBD2|TRBV3-1/TRBV3-2|TRBJ2-3
CASSQASGLATDTQYF
>NA|TRBV10-2|TRBJ1-2
CASSASGNYGYTF
>TRBD1|TRBV2|TRBJ2-5
CASLSTGGPQETQYF
>NA|TRBV11-2|TRBJ1-5
CASSLSAYQPQHF
>NA|TRBV6-5|TRBJ2-1
CASSYSNSYNEQFF
>NA|TRBV27|TRBJ2-2
CASSTVASLGLGELFF
>NA|TRBV25-1|TRBJ1-1
CASSGGAVPLNTEAFF
>NA|TRBV4-3|TRBJ2-2
CASSQVGAGTGELFF
>TRBD1|TRBV7-9|TRBJ2-7
CASSSSTGGAGYEQYF
>TRBD1|TRBV14|TRBJ2-1
CASSHLDRAGEQFF